The subject of this entry is one T cell receptor (beta chain). Its antigen remains unknown. The V end was cut by 4 bases, the J end by 0 bases, with 6 bases between. Germline values: CDR1 LNHDA, CDR2 SQIVND (reference sequence). CDR3 length equals 13 residues. This entry is derived from a study of T cell responses to AZD1222 COVID-19 vaccine. Study-wide points: Among AZD1222 vaccinees, only 5 to 7 were seropositive at baseline. No day 14 peak samples; only post-peak repertoires were characterized. White British donors predominated, females outnumbered males, and clonal diversity was possibly underestimated. CD4 TCRs covered the whole spike, strongest at regions 160-218 and 743-854.

Assay: immunoSEQ multiplex PCR; the TCRdb copy retains only in-frame clones and omits some. Of under 200,000 clones listed, roughly nine tenths were seen once; the top ten hold roughly 4.4%. The receptor was isolated from an adult in good health. The sample in question was peripheral blood, obtained on day 0 of MenACWY control vaccination. V is TRBV19 and J is TRBJ1-1; the D is unclear. CDR3 nucleotide sequence: TGTGCCAGTAGTACCCTTTTGAACACTGAAGCTTTCTTT. Protein sequence: CASSTLLNTEAFF. Full variable domain (rest looked up from reference TRBV19 and TRBJ1-1): DGGITQSPKYLFRKEGQNVTLSCEQNLNHDAMYWYRQDPGQGLRLIYYSQIVNDFQKGDIAEGYSVSREKKESFPLTVTSAQKNPTAFYLCASSTLLNTEAFFGQGTRLTVV.